The rows below give T cell receptor beta chains drawn from one sample of a study of CD8 T cells in ankylosing spondylitis. TCRdb reprocessed the 5' RACE reads with MiXCR, giving one entry per CDR3 protein. This table has over 200,000 distinct CDR3 sequences, roughly 10% appearing once. The sequencing sample was made of blood, either unsorted or a sorted T cell fraction (not recorded which). These TCRs come from a male donor with ankylosing spondylitis or in good health (not recorded which). CDR3s include the opening cysteine and the closing phenylalanine or tryptophan. The D gene is left open where the match is weak. Clone sizes are given selectively: once, few, many, or a class where the clone is expanded.

d_gene: NA; j_gene: TRBJ2-4; v_gene: TRBV5-1; abundance: many; CDR3nt: TGCGCCAGCAGCCTCACCGTAAACGAGGCCAAAAACATTCAGTACTTC; CDR3aa: CASSLTVNEAKNIQYF
d_gene: TRBD2; j_gene: TRBJ2-1; v_gene: TRBV7-3; abundance: NA; CDR3nt: TGTGCCAGCAGCTTTCAGCGGGGGGCCTCCAATGAGCAGTTCTTC; CDR3aa: CASSFQRGASNEQFF
d_gene: NA; j_gene: TRBJ1-2; v_gene: TRBV20-1; abundance: NA; CDR3nt: TGCAGTGCTGTGCCCGGCCAAAACTATGGCTACACCTTC; CDR3aa: CSAVPGQNYGYTF
d_gene: NA; j_gene: TRBJ2-7; v_gene: TRBV29-1; abundance: many; CDR3nt: TGCAGCGTTGAACTCTCCTACGAGCAGTACTTC; CDR3aa: CSVELSYEQYF
d_gene: NA; j_gene: TRBJ1-1; v_gene: TRBV20-1; abundance: NA; CDR3nt: TGCAGTGCTCCGCCTGGGGGAGGGGAAGCTTTCTTT; CDR3aa: CSAPPGGGEAFF
d_gene: TRBD2; j_gene: TRBJ2-2; v_gene: TRBV9; abundance: many; CDR3nt: TGTGCCAGCAGCCCCCCAGTAGCGGGGACGGCGAACACCGGGGAGCTGTTTTTT; CDR3aa: CASSPPVAGTANTGELFF
d_gene: NA; j_gene: TRBJ2-1; v_gene: TRBV5-1; abundance: NA; CDR3nt: TGCGCCAGCAGCTTGGCCGTCGGAACCTCCTTGACAAATGAGCAGTTCTTC; CDR3aa: CASSLAVGTSLTNEQFF
d_gene: NA; j_gene: TRBJ1-4; v_gene: TRBV3-1; abundance: NA; CDR3nt: TGTGCCAGCGGCAGCCGTGGGGGAGCTAATGAAAAACTGTTTTTT; CDR3aa: CASGSRGGANEKLFF
d_gene: NA; j_gene: TRBJ1-2; v_gene: TRBV6-5; abundance: NA; CDR3nt: TGTGCCAGCAGACATGGCTACACCTTC; CDR3aa: CASRHGYTF
d_gene: TRBD2; j_gene: TRBJ2-3; v_gene: TRBV27; abundance: many; CDR3nt: TGTGCCAGCAGTTTGAGCGGGGGATCCACAGATACGCAGTATTTT; CDR3aa: CASSLSGGSTDTQYF
d_gene: NA; j_gene: TRBJ2-3; v_gene: TRBV5-1; abundance: NA; CDR3nt: TGCGCCAGCAGCTTGTTACGGCAGGGCCCAGATACGCAGTATTTT; CDR3aa: CASSLLRQGPDTQYF
d_gene: NA; j_gene: TRBJ1-2; v_gene: TRBV6-1; abundance: few; CDR3nt: TGTGCCACACGGCACATGGAGACAGAGGGACACGGCTACACCTTC; CDR3aa: CATRHMETEGHGYTF
d_gene: TRBD1; j_gene: TRBJ2-5; v_gene: TRBV5-1; abundance: few; CDR3nt: TGCGCCAGCAGCTTGGCGGTATCGACAGGGCTAGAGACCCAGTACTTC; CDR3aa: CASSLAVSTGLETQYF
d_gene: NA; j_gene: TRBJ2-7; v_gene: TRBV27; abundance: many; CDR3nt: TGTGCCAGCAGTTTGTGGTCAGAAAGCTCCTACGAGCAGTACTTC; CDR3aa: CASSLWSESSYEQYF
d_gene: NA; j_gene: TRBJ2-2; v_gene: TRBV6-1; abundance: many; CDR3nt: TGTGCCAGCAGTGACCCAGGGACTCGAGGGACCGGGGAGCTGTTTTTT; CDR3aa: CASSDPGTRGTGELFF
d_gene: NA; j_gene: TRBJ2-7; v_gene: TRBV3-1; abundance: few; CDR3nt: TGTGCCAGCAGCCCCCGTCAGGGGAGGCGCGAGCAGTACTTC; CDR3aa: CASSPRQGRREQYF
d_gene: TRBD1; j_gene: TRBJ2-3; v_gene: TRBV10-3; abundance: NA; CDR3nt: TGTGCCATCAGACAGGGGGATAGCACAGATACGCAGTATTTT; CDR3aa: CAIRQGDSTDTQYF
d_gene: NA; j_gene: TRBJ2-2; v_gene: TRBV7-8; abundance: few; CDR3nt: TGTGCCAGCAGCTTAGGGGTGGCCGGGGAGCTGTTTTTT; CDR3aa: CASSLGVAGELFF
d_gene: NA; j_gene: TRBJ2-5; v_gene: TRBV20-1; abundance: many; CDR3nt: TGCAGTGCTAGTAGATGGACATCGCAAGAGACCCAGTACTTC; CDR3aa: CSASRWTSQETQYF
d_gene: TRBD2; j_gene: TRBJ2-1; v_gene: TRBV5-1; abundance: many; CDR3nt: TGCGCCAGCAGCATGGGGACTAGTGACAATGAGCAGTTCTTC; CDR3aa: CASSMGTSDNEQFF
d_gene: TRBD1; j_gene: TRBJ1-2; v_gene: TRBV19; abundance: few; CDR3nt: TGTGCCAGTAGTACCGACCCGGGGACAGCCTATGGCTACACCTTC; CDR3aa: CASSTDPGTAYGYTF
d_gene: TRBD2; j_gene: TRBJ2-1; v_gene: TRBV6-5; abundance: many; CDR3nt: TGTGCCAGCAGTTTTCAGATAGCGGGGAGTGCCTACAATGAGCAGTTCTTC; CDR3aa: CASSFQIAGSAYNEQFF
d_gene: TRBD1; j_gene: TRBJ1-1; v_gene: TRBV7-2; abundance: once; CDR3nt: TGTGCCAGCAGCTCCGACAGGGGTAACACTGAAGCTTTCTTT; CDR3aa: CASSSDRGNTEAFF
d_gene: TRBD2; j_gene: TRBJ2-4; v_gene: TRBV6-6; abundance: many; CDR3nt: TGTGCCAGCAGTTACGGGCTCCAGACCTCTAGCGGGGGAGACCCGATAGCCAAAAACATTCAGTACTTC; CDR3aa: CASSYGLQTSSGGDPIAKNIQYF
d_gene: NA; j_gene: TRBJ2-5; v_gene: TRBV29-1; abundance: many; CDR3nt: TGCAGCGTTACCTCGGGAAGCCAAGAGACCCAGTACTTC; CDR3aa: CSVTSGSQETQYF
d_gene: TRBD2; j_gene: TRBJ2-1; v_gene: TRBV28; abundance: NA; CDR3nt: TGTGCCAGCAGTCCCCATAGCGGGGGGGCGTCCAATGAGCAGTTCTTC; CDR3aa: CASSPHSGGASNEQFF
d_gene: NA; j_gene: TRBJ1-2; v_gene: TRBV20-1; abundance: many; CDR3nt: TGCAGTGCCACGAGGGACACTAACTATGGCTACACCTTC; CDR3aa: CSATRDTNYGYTF
d_gene: NA; j_gene: TRBJ1-1; v_gene: TRBV29-1; abundance: many; CDR3nt: TGCAGCGTTGAAGTTCAGGGGTCGGTTACTGAAGCTTTCTTT; CDR3aa: CSVEVQGSVTEAFF
d_gene: NA; j_gene: TRBJ2-5; v_gene: TRBV7-9; abundance: NA; CDR3nt: TGTGCCAGCAGCTTACCGGGGGTACAAGAGACCCAGTACTTC; CDR3aa: CASSLPGVQETQYF
d_gene: TRBD1; j_gene: TRBJ1-1; v_gene: TRBV11-1; abundance: NA; CDR3nt: TGTGCCAGCAGCCACCCGACAGGGGGGGGTGAAGCTTTCTTT; CDR3aa: CASSHPTGGGEAFF
d_gene: NA; j_gene: TRBJ2-3; v_gene: TRBV5-1; abundance: many; CDR3nt: TGCGCCAGCAGCTTGGAGCCTCGCTTTTCCACAGATACGCAGTATTTT; CDR3aa: CASSLEPRFSTDTQYF
d_gene: NA; j_gene: TRBJ1-2; v_gene: TRBV9; abundance: NA; CDR3nt: TGTGCCAGCGGGAGAGGGTCCCACTATGGCTACACCTTC; CDR3aa: CASGRGSHYGYTF
d_gene: TRBD1; j_gene: TRBJ1-1; v_gene: TRBV29-1; abundance: few; CDR3nt: TGCAGCGTTGAAGAGACAGGGGGCACTGAAGCTTTCTTT; CDR3aa: CSVEETGGTEAFF
d_gene: TRBD2; j_gene: TRBJ2-3; v_gene: TRBV15; abundance: NA; CDR3nt: TGTGCCACCAGCAGAGGGGAGGGGTACACACATAGGCAGTATTTT; CDR3aa: CATSRGEGYTHRQYF
d_gene: NA; j_gene: TRBJ1-3; v_gene: TRBV2; abundance: few; CDR3nt: TGTGCCAGCAGTGAAGCTAGGGGGAACTCTGGAAACACCATATATTTT; CDR3aa: CASSEARGNSGNTIYF
d_gene: NA; j_gene: TRBJ2-3; v_gene: TRBV12-3/TRBV12-4; abundance: many; CDR3nt: TGTGCCAGCAGTTCCGGTACGCAGTATTTT; CDR3aa: CASSSGTQYF
d_gene: TRBD2; j_gene: TRBJ2-7; v_gene: TRBV4-2; abundance: few; CDR3nt: TGTGCCAGCAGCCAAGCGCGGGGGGCTTGGAGGGAGCAGTACTTC; CDR3aa: CASSQARGAWREQYF
d_gene: NA; j_gene: TRBJ1-1; v_gene: TRBV5-5; abundance: few; CDR3nt: TGTGCCAGCAGCCCGGGGGAAACCGCCGCTTTCTTT; CDR3aa: CASSPGETAAFF
d_gene: NA; j_gene: TRBJ1-4; v_gene: TRBV6-5; abundance: many; CDR3nt: TGTGCCAGCAGTTACTCCCATACTGGTGAAAAACTGTTTTTT; CDR3aa: CASSYSHTGEKLFF
d_gene: NA; j_gene: TRBJ1-1; v_gene: TRBV3-1; abundance: NA; CDR3nt: TGTGCCAGCAGCCAAGTTCAGGGGACCGAAGCTTTCTTT; CDR3aa: CASSQVQGTEAFF
d_gene: NA; j_gene: TRBJ2-7; v_gene: TRBV6-1; abundance: many; CDR3nt: TGTGCCAGCAGTAAACCAGGGACCTACGAGCAGTACTTC; CDR3aa: CASSKPGTYEQYF
d_gene: TRBD2; j_gene: TRBJ2-1; v_gene: TRBV15; abundance: many; CDR3nt: TGTGCCACCAGCAGAGGACTAGCGGGGAACGAGCAGTTCTTC; CDR3aa: CATSRGLAGNEQFF
d_gene: NA; j_gene: TRBJ2-4; v_gene: TRBV20-1; abundance: many; CDR3nt: TGCAGTGCTAAACCAAGTAACCACCTAGCCAAAAACATTCAGTACTTC; CDR3aa: CSAKPSNHLAKNIQYF
d_gene: TRBD1; j_gene: TRBJ2-7; v_gene: TRBV11-2; abundance: few; CDR3nt: TGTGCCAGCAGCTTAGGCTTTAGCAGGGGGTACGAGCAGTACTTC; CDR3aa: CASSLGFSRGYEQYF
d_gene: NA; j_gene: TRBJ2-1; v_gene: TRBV29-1; abundance: many; CDR3nt: TGCAGCGTTGTGGGACCCATCAATGAGCAGTTCTTC; CDR3aa: CSVVGPINEQFF
d_gene: NA; j_gene: TRBJ1-2; v_gene: TRBV5-1; abundance: NA; CDR3nt: TGCGCCAGCAGCTATGGGATGGAGGGTAACTATGGCTACACCTTC; CDR3aa: CASSYGMEGNYGYTF
d_gene: NA; j_gene: TRBJ2-1; v_gene: TRBV9; abundance: few; CDR3nt: TGTGCCAGCAGCGTAGGTGGGGGATACAATGAGCAGTTCTTC; CDR3aa: CASSVGGGYNEQFF
d_gene: TRBD1; j_gene: TRBJ2-3; v_gene: TRBV5-1; abundance: many; CDR3nt: TGCGCCAGCAGCACCACAGGGGGTGAGGATACGCAGTATTTT; CDR3aa: CASSTTGGEDTQYF
d_gene: TRBD1; j_gene: TRBJ2-4; v_gene: TRBV12-3/TRBV12-4; abundance: few; CDR3nt: TGTGCCAGCAGCCTCACAGGGGGCGCGTCCAAAAACATTCAGTACTTC; CDR3aa: CASSLTGGASKNIQYF
d_gene: NA; j_gene: TRBJ1-2; v_gene: TRBV15; abundance: few; CDR3nt: TGTGCCACCAGCAGAGGGACTAACTATGGCTACACCTTC; CDR3aa: CATSRGTNYGYTF
d_gene: TRBD2; j_gene: TRBJ2-7; v_gene: TRBV20-1; abundance: many; CDR3nt: TGCAGTGCTAGGCACGCGGGTCCGGGGGGGTTCTACGAGCAGTACTTC; CDR3aa: CSARHAGPGGFYEQYF
d_gene: NA; j_gene: TRBJ1-1; v_gene: TRBV10-3; abundance: many; CDR3nt: TGTGCCATCAGTGACAGGGTGGACTCTGAAGCTTTCTTT; CDR3aa: CAISDRVDSEAFF
d_gene: NA; j_gene: TRBJ2-3; v_gene: TRBV3-1; abundance: NA; CDR3nt: TGTGCCAGCAGCCAAGATGGGGGGTTGGCGCAGTATTTT; CDR3aa: CASSQDGGLAQYF
d_gene: TRBD2; j_gene: TRBJ2-5; v_gene: TRBV18; abundance: many; CDR3nt: TGTGCCAGCTCACCACTACGGAGACTAGCGGGGGGACCACAAGAGACCCAGTACTTC; CDR3aa: CASSPLRRLAGGPQETQYF
d_gene: TRBD2; j_gene: TRBJ2-1; v_gene: TRBV20-1; abundance: many; CDR3nt: TGCAGTGCATTTGGACTAGCGGGGGGGGCCTCCTACAATGAGCAGTTCTTC; CDR3aa: CSAFGLAGGASYNEQFF
d_gene: NA; j_gene: TRBJ2-3; v_gene: TRBV28; abundance: many; CDR3nt: TGTGCCAGCAGTCCAGACGGACTGATCACAGATACGCAGTATTTT; CDR3aa: CASSPDGLITDTQYF
d_gene: NA; j_gene: TRBJ1-5; v_gene: TRBV5-8; abundance: many; CDR3nt: TGTGCCAGCAGCTTGGGGATCAATCAGCCCCAGCATTTT; CDR3aa: CASSLGINQPQHF
d_gene: NA; j_gene: TRBJ2-7; v_gene: TRBV20-1; abundance: few; CDR3nt: TGCAGTGCTGGTACAGGGTCCATCTACGAGCAGTACTTC; CDR3aa: CSAGTGSIYEQYF
d_gene: TRBD1; j_gene: TRBJ2-5; v_gene: TRBV5-1; abundance: NA; CDR3nt: TGCGCCAGCAGCTTGGGAGGGGGCGCAGAGACCCAGTACTTC; CDR3aa: CASSLGGGAETQYF